This T cell receptor (beta chain) was profiled in a study of beta chain features in type 1 diabetes. Of the isolated RNA, all was reverse transcribed, and so the sequenced material was expressed TCRB transcripts. Clones were read by immunoSEQ multiplex PCR, and TCRdb kept only the in-frame ones, dropping some. The sample has approximately 330,000 clones, around 10% seen once; the top ten hold about 0.014%. This CDR3 is 14 amino acids long. The V end lost 6 bases, the J end lost 0 bases, and 9 bases lay between the germline ends. Per germline, CDR1 MNHEY and CDR2 SMNVEV (reference sequence). The source material was naive CD4+ T cells from blood. The TCR originated in a woman under 40 in good health. The rearrangement joins TRBV27 to TRBJ1-3; the D is unclear. The CDR3 protein is CASRPGSSGNTIYF. The CDR3 region has the DNA TGTGCCAGCAGACCGGGAAGCTCTGGAAACACCATATATTTT.